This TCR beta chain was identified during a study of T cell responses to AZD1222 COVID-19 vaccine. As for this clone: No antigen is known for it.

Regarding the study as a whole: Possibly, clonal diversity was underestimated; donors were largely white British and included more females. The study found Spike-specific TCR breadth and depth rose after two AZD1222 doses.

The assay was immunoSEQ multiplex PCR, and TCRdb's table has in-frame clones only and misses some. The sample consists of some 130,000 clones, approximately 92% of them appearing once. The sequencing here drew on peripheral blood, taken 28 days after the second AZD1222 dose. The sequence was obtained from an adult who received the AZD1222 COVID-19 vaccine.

The CDR3 coding sequence is TGTGCCAGCAGTTTTGGAAGGGCAACATCCTACAATGAGCAGTTCTTC. It yields the protein CASSFGRATSYNEQFF. The chain is built from TRBV27 and TRBJ2-1; the D is unclear. Germline V gene data show CDR1 as MNHEY and CDR2 as SMNVEV (reference sequence). This CDR3 is 16 amino acids long. The germline V and J ends were trimmed by 3 bases and 1 base, with 13 bases remaining between them.